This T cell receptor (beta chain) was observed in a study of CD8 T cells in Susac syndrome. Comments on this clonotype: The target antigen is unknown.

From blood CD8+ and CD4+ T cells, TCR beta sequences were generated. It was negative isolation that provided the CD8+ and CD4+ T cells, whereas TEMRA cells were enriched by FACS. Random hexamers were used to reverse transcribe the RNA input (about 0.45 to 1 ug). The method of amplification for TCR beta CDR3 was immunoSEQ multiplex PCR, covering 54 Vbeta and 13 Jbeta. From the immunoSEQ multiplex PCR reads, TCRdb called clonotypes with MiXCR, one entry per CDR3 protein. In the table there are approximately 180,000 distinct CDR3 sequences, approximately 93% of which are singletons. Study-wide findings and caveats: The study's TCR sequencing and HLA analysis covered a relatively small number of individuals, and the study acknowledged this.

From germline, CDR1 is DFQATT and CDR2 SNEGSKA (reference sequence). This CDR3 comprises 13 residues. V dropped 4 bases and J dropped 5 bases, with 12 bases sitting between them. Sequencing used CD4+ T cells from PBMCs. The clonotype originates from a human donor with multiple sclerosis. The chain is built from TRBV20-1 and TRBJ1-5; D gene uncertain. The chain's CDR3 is CSAKNRGDQPQHF. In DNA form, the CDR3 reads TGCAGTGCTAAAAACCGGGGAGATCAGCCCCAGCATTTT.